This T cell receptor beta chain was captured by sequencing in a study of beta chain features in type 1 diabetes. Overall study: Fewer than 140,000,000 sorted cells were examined across all samples. General study findings and limits: Reads derived from cDNA could over-represent cells showing high TCR expression. When VDJ junctions were examined, type 1 diabetes patients showed fewer insertions and more deletions. Shortening that was moderate but significant affected the TCRB CDR3s of Type 1 diabetes patients in all four CD4+ subsets.

Expressed TCRB transcripts were sequenced, since all the RNA that had been isolated was reverse transcribed. Repertoires were generated with immunoSEQ multiplex PCR, while TCRdb's copy carries only in-frame clones and drops some. The sample includes 240,000 or so clones, approximately 14% of them seen just once. Germline-derived CDR1 and CDR2 are KGHSH and LQKENI. The V end lost 8 bases, the J end lost 0 bases, and 8 bases lay between the germline ends. This CDR3 is 12 amino acids long. A few counts support this clone. Its antigen is currently unknown. The rearrangement uses TRBV18 and TRBJ2-7; D is perhaps TRBD1 (6 bases). Sequencing input: naive CD4+ T cells from blood. The sequence was obtained from a man aged 30-40 years with type 1 diabetes. This chain's CDR3 is CASRQASYEQYF. The CDR3 nucleotides are TGTGCCAGCCGACAGGCCTCCTACGAGCAGTACTTC.